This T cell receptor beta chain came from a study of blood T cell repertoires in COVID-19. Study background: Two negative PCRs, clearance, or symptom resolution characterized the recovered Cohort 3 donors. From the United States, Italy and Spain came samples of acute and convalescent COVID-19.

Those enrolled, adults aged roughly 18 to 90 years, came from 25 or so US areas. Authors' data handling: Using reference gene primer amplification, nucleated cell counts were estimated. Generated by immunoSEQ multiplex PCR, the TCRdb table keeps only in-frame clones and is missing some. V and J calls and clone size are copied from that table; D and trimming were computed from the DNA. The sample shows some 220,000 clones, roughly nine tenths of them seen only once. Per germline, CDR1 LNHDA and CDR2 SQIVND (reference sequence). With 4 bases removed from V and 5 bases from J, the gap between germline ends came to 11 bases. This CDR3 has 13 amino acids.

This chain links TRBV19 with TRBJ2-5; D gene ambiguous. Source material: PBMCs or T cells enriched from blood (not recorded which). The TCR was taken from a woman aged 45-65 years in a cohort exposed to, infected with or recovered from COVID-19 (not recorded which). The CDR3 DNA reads TGTGCCAGTAGTACTCATCGTCGGGAGACCCAGTACTTC. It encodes CASSTHRRETQYF.